The 9 T cell receptor beta chains presented below share a single source sample, sequenced in a study of T cell responses to AZD1222 COVID-19 vaccine (dated by TCRdb to the early 2020s). Library preparation employed the immunoSEQ multiplex PCR assay. TCRdb took over this immuneACCESS table, retaining in-frame rearrangements with V and J assigned. Such tables are incomplete; in checked studies, under half of the missing clones stem from an unresolved V gene, and the remainder is unexplained. A total of over 150,000 clones appear in this sample, roughly 92% of them only once. The top ten hold roughly 0.99% of the sample. Sample time point, as interpreted from the label and publication: about 28 days (+/-7) after the second vaccine dose. Sequenced here: peripheral blood, sampled 28 days after the second AZD1222 dose. Receptor source: an adult who received the AZD1222 COVID-19 vaccine.

The rearrangement joins TRBV19 to TRBJ2-3, with 8 bases that match TRBD2. This CDR3 has 16 residues. The germline CDR1 and CDR2 sequences are LNHDA and SQIVND (reference sequence). The J segment lost 5 bases and the V segment lost 7 bases, leaving 14 bases of the junction unmatched. This CDR3 reads CASNPPTGREGDTQYF. CDR3 nucleotides: TGTGCCAGTAACCCACCGACAGGCCGGGAGGGAGATACGCAGTATTTT. The complete variable domain, with remaining parts taken from reference TRBV19 and TRBJ2-3, reads DGGITQSPKYLFRKEGQNVTLSCEQNLNHDAMYWYRQDPGQGLRLIYYSQIVNDFQKGDIAEGYSVSREKKESFPLTVTSAQKNPTAFYLCASNPPTGREGDTQYFGPGTRLTVL.

The chain is built from TRBV11-2 and TRBJ2-1; perhaps D is TRBD1 or TRBD2 (6 bases each). The V gene's germline CDR1 is SGHAT and CDR2 FQNNGV. The CDR3 contains 15 residues. The germline V and J ends were trimmed by 5 bases and 3 bases, with 14 bases remaining between them. CDR3 in DNA: TGTGCCAGCAGCATTAGGGGGGTGGGCTACAATGAGCAGTTCTTC. It codes for CASSIRGVGYNEQFF.

The rearrangement joins TRBV7-9 to TRBJ1-4, with D uncertain. Germline CDR1 and CDR2: SEHNR and FQNEAQ (reference sequence). The V and J ends lost 5 bases and 3 bases respectively, with 19 bases between them. This CDR3 comprises 17 residues. The CDR3 sequence is CASSPTFVGSANEKLFF. In DNA, the CDR3 is TGTGCCAGCAGCCCGACCTTCGTGGGGAGTGCTAATGAAAAACTGTTTTTT. The whole variable domain, remainder taken from reference TRBV7-9 and TRBJ1-4, is DTGVSQNPRHKITKRGQNVTFRCDPISEHNRLYWYRQTLGQGPEFLTYFQNEAQLEKSRLLSDRFSAERPKGSFSTLEIQRTEQGDSAMYLCASSPTFVGSANEKLFFGSGTQLSVL.

The chain carries TRBV18 and TRBJ2-5; D is unclear. This CDR3 is built from 12 residues. Trimming removed 0 bases from V and 4 bases from J, with 3 bases in between. The germline V gene encodes CDR1 KGHSH and CDR2 LQKENI. CDR3 amino acids: CASSPPRETQYF. The CDR3, as DNA: TGTGCCAGCTCACCACCGAGAGAGACCCAGTACTTC.

V gene TRBV6-1 combines with J gene TRBJ1-3, with 8 bases aligning to TRBD1. The CDR3 is 16 residues long. Per the germline V gene, CDR1 is MNHNS and CDR2 is SASEGT. V lost 3 bases to trimming and J lost 1 base; unmatched junction nucleotides: 5. The CDR3 region is CASSDRGRGSGNTIYF. Written as DNA, the CDR3 is TGTGCCAGCAGTGACAGGGGGCGCGGGTCTGGAAACACCATATATTTT.

V is TRBV6-1 and J is TRBJ1-5; 7 positions match TRBD1. V was clipped by 3 bases and J by 8 bases; unmatched bases: 7. Germline CDR1 MNHNS, CDR2 SASEGT. The CDR3 loop spans 14 amino acids. CDR3 DNA sequence: TGTGCCAGCAGTGAGGGACAGCGCCGCGAGCCCCAGCATTTT. Protein sequence: CASSEGQRREPQHF.

The chain has TRBV5-1 and TRBJ1-1; D gene uncertain. With 0 bases removed from V and 3 bases from J, the gap between germline ends came to 9 bases. The CDR3 loop spans 14 amino acids. Germline V CDR1 and CDR2: SGHRS, YFSETQ. DNA of the CDR3: TGCGCCAGCAGCTTGGAGGTCTCATACACTGAAGCTTTCTTT. It encodes CASSLEVSYTEAFF.

Turning to this clone: At one boundary the junction diverges from the germline segment, which might be a read error. The V call is TRBV9, the J call TRBJ2-3; 11 nucleotides align to TRBD2. The germline V gene has CDR1 SGDLS and CDR2 YYNGEE. The CDR3 spans 18 residues. In DNA form, the CDR3 reads TGTGCCCGCAGCTTCCTAGCGGGGGGCTTGGGGGGCACAGATACGCAGTATTTT. This sequence encodes CARSFLAGGLGGTDTQYF.

This clone was recorded a few times. At one of its ends the junction is not consistent with the germline gene, which may arise from a read error. This chain connects TRBV6-1 to TRBJ2-5, with TRBD1 identical over 10 bases. CDR1 is MNHNS and CDR2 is SASEGT in the germline V gene. The length of the CDR3 is 17 residues. CDR3 residues: CASSEGGQGPRSETQYF. In DNA, the CDR3 is TGTGCCAGCAGCGAAGGGGGACAGGGGCCCCGGTCAGAGACCCAGTACTTC.